A selection of T cell receptor beta chains follows, all from one sample in a study of PD-1 blockade in mismatch repair-deficient tumors. Generated by immunoSEQ multiplex PCR, the TCRdb table keeps only in-frame clones and is missing some. The data contain some 120,000 clones, more than 60% of them singletons. The starting material was peripheral blood, obtained 60 weeks after starting pembrolizumab. The receptors were sampled from an adult with mismatch repair-deficient cancer. Both conserved end residues are part of each CDR3. The D gene is left open where the match is weak. Only part of the rows carry a size: once, few, many, or a class if the clone is expanded.

V gene,clone size,J gene,D gene,CDR3 protein,CDR3 DNA
TRBV6-1,.,TRBJ1-5,TRBD1,CASSDRDRDQPQHF,TGTGCCAGCAGCGATAGGGACAGGGATCAGCCCCAGCATTTT
TRBV14,once,TRBJ2-2,TRBD1,CASSYRGPNTGELFF,TGTGCCAGCAGTTACAGGGGGCCGAACACCGGGGAGCTGTTTTTT
TRBV4-1,.,TRBJ2-7,.,CASSQALRASYEQYF,TGCGCCAGCAGCCAAGCGTTGCGGGCCTCCTACGAGCAGTACTTC
TRBV7-3,.,TRBJ2-7,.,CASSLGLPGYEQYF,TGTGCCAGCAGCTTGGGACTGCCTGGGTACGAGCAGTACTTC
TRBV5-1,.,TRBJ1-1,.,CASSLLPGHESEAFF,TGCGCCAGCAGCTTGCTACCGGGACATGAAAGTGAAGCTTTCTTT
TRBV15,few,TRBJ2-3,.,CATSRAGYTDTQYF,TGTGCCACCAGCAGAGCGGGTTACACAGATACGCAGTATTTT
TRBV5-5,.,TRBJ2-1,TRBD2,CASSLRTSLDEQFF,TGTGCCAGCAGCTTACGGACTAGCTTGGATGAGCAGTTCTTC
TRBV5-1,.,TRBJ2-5,.,CASSNKTQYF,TGCGCCAGCAGTAATAAGACCCAGTACTTC
TRBV5-1,.,TRBJ2-1,TRBD2,CASSLAGREVYNEQFF,TGCGCCAGCAGCTTGGCCGGGCGGGAGGTATACAATGAGCAGTTCTTC
TRBV19,.,TRBJ1-1,.,CASSKGSTEAFF,TGTGCCAGTAGTAAAGGCAGCACTGAAGCTTTCTTT
TRBV7-9,.,TRBJ2-7,TRBD1,CASSLTFDRGTREQYF,TGTGCCAGCAGCTTAACGTTCGACAGGGGCACTCGGGAGCAGTACTTC
TRBV5-4,.,TRBJ2-3,.,CASSGTQGKGQYF,TGTGCCAGCAGTGGGACACAGGGTAAAGGGCAGTATTTT
TRBV5-1,.,TRBJ2-7,TRBD2,CASSAIGLAGSGEQYF,TGCGCCAGCAGCGCCATCGGACTAGCGGGGTCCGGGGAGCAGTACTTC
TRBV7-9,.,TRBJ2-1,TRBD2,CASSPTSGNSYNEQFF,TGTGCCAGCAGCCCGACTAGCGGGAACTCCTACAATGAGCAGTTCTTC
TRBV9,.,TRBJ2-3,.,CASSVAGATDTQYF,TGTGCCAGCAGCGTAGCGGGAGCGACAGATACGCAGTATTTT
TRBV27,once,TRBJ2-1,.,CASSLGRDEQFF,TGTGCCAGCAGTTTAGGAAGGGATGAGCAGTTCTTC
TRBV7-9,few,TRBJ2-7,.,CASSPYTDYEQYF,TGTGCCAGCAGCCCGTATACTGACTACGAGCAGTACTTC
TRBV11-3,once,TRBJ2-1,TRBD2,CASSLQTLAGVDNEQFF,TGTGCCAGCAGCCTGCAAACGCTAGCGGGAGTGGACAATGAGCAGTTCTTC
TRBV11-3,.,TRBJ2-1,.,CASSMDSSYNEQFF,TGTGCCAGCAGCATGGACAGCTCCTACAATGAGCAGTTCTTC